The 21 T cell receptor beta chains reported below all come from one sample, sequenced in a study of T cell responses to AZD1222 COVID-19 vaccine. The method was immunoSEQ multiplex PCR; TCRdb's version includes in-frame clones alone and lacks a portion of them. In the table there are roughly 100,000 clones, about nine tenths of which are singletons. Specimen: peripheral blood, collected 28 days after the second AZD1222 dose. Receptors were obtained from an adult who received the AZD1222 COVID-19 vaccine.

The chain recombines TRBV7-3 with TRBJ2-2; D remains unclear. Germline V gene sequence: CDR1 SGHTA, CDR2 FQGTGA. V dropped 5 bases and J dropped 5 bases, with 12 bases sitting between them. The CDR3 extends over 14 amino acids. In DNA, the CDR3 is TGTGCCAGCAGCAACCACCCCGGGACCGGGGAGCTGTTTTTT. It encodes CASSNHPGTGELFF.

J is TRBJ2-1 and V is TRBV24-1; 8 bases match TRBD2. V was clipped by 5 bases and J by 6 bases; unmatched bases: 2. The CDR3 loop spans 13 amino acids. Germline lookup yields CDR1 KGHDR and CDR2 SFDVKD. The chain's CDR3 is CATSAGTSNEQFF. As DNA, the CDR3 is TGTGCCACCAGTGCCGGGACTAGCAATGAGCAGTTCTTC.

The chain uses TRBV18 and TRBJ2-1; weak D call: TRBD1 (6 bases). The V end was cut by 8 bases, the J end by 7 bases, with 12 bases between. The CDR3 is made up of 12 amino acids. CDR1 KGHSH and CDR2 LQKENI come from the germline V gene. This chain's CDR3 is CASPRTANEQFF. The CDR3 coding sequence is TGTGCCAGCCCCCGGACAGCAAATGAGCAGTTCTTC.

The chain employs TRBV7-2 and TRBJ2-6; 9 bases map to TRBD1. The germline V gene has CDR1 SGHTA and CDR2 FQGNSA. Germline trimming cut 3 bases from V and 1 base from J; bases unmatched to any gene: 7. The CDR3 runs to 18 residues. The CDR3 nucleotides are TGTGCCAGCAGCTTTAGGACAGGGGAAGGGTCTGGGGCCAACGTCCTGACTTTC. Protein: CASSFRTGEGSGANVLTF.

This clone was seen just once. The same CDR3 also results from other DNA sequences found in this sample. The rearrangement uses TRBV5-1 and TRBJ2-5, with TRBD1 matching 8 bases. This CDR3 has 15 residues. In germline, CDR1 is SGHRS, CDR2 YFSETQ. After removal of 0 bases from V and 5 bases from J, the junction contained 6 bases not matched to a gene. The CDR3: CASSLGQGMGETQYF. Written as DNA, the CDR3 is TGCGCCAGCAGCTTGGGACAGGGGATGGGGGAGACCCAGTACTTC. Looking up the rest from reference TRBV5-1 and TRBJ2-5 gives the full variable domain: KAGVTQTPRYLIKTRGQQVTLSCSPISGHRSVSWYQQTPGQGLQFLFEYFSETQRNKGNFPGRFSGRQFSNSRSEMNVSTLELGDSALYLCASSLGQGMGETQYFGPGTRLLVL.

This clone showed up just once. This sequence joins TRBV6-5 and TRBJ1-2; D is perhaps TRBD1 (5 bases). This CDR3 has 12 residues. Trimming cost V 7 bases and J 4 bases, with 10 bases left between them. The V gene's germline CDR1 is MNHEY and CDR2 SVGAGI. CDR3 in DNA: TGTGCCAGCACGTCCGGGACCTATGGCTACACCTTC. As protein: CASTSGTYGYTF.

The rearrangement uses TRBV6-5 and TRBJ2-2; D ambiguous. Germline CDR1 MNHEY, CDR2 SVGAGI. V was shortened by 2 bases and J by 1 base, with 11 bases between the two germline ends. There are 16 residues in the CDR3. Here the CDR3 DNA reads TGTGCCAGCAGTTACCTACAAACAGAGAACACCGGGGAGCTGTTTTTT. Translation: CASSYLQTENTGELFF.

The sample holds one count of this clone. The genes are TRBV5-4 and TRBJ2-6; D is unresolved. Deletions cut 4 bases from V and 13 bases from J, with 12 bases between. Germline V gene sequence: CDR1 SGHNT, CDR2 YYREEE (reference sequence). The length of the CDR3 is 12 residues. CDR3 amino acids: CASSLELGVLTF. The CDR3 DNA is TGTGCCAGCAGCCTTGAGTTAGGGGTCCTGACTTTC.

J is TRBJ2-7 and V is TRBV2; TRBD2 aligns across 9 bases. Trimming at V came to 4 bases and at J to 3 bases, leaving 4 bases not matched to a gene. The germline V gene has CDR1 SNHLY and CDR2 FYNNEI. The CDR3 is 14 residues long. CDR3 bases: TGTGCCAGCAGTGTTAGCGGGAGCTTCTACGAGCAGTACTTC. Protein: CASSVSGSFYEQYF.

The chain combines TRBV6-5 with TRBJ1-6, with no clear D. Germline CDR1 MNHEY, CDR2 SVGAGI. V gave up 5 bases and J gave up 0 bases, with 8 bases separating them. CDR3 size: 15 residues. CDR3 coding DNA: TGTGCCAGCAGTATGGGTGGCTCCTATAATTCACCCCTCCACTTT. As protein: CASSMGGSYNSPLHF.

This rearrangement joins TRBV5-4 to TRBJ2-2; D is unclear. In germline, CDR1 is SGHNT, CDR2 YYREEE (reference sequence). The CDR3 runs 13 residues. V was pared by 4 bases and J by 6 bases, with 10 bases between. CDR3 protein: CASSTVVAGELFF. CDR3 coding DNA: TGTGCCAGCAGCACGGTGGTTGCCGGGGAGCTGTTTTTT.

This sequence joins TRBV27 and TRBJ2-3; D is unclear. The germline CDR1 and CDR2 sequences are MNHEY and SMNVEV (reference sequence). The CDR3 is made up of 14 amino acids. V was trimmed by 2 bases and J by 4 bases, leaving 10 bases between them. CDR3 protein: CASSLRAGPDTQYF. The CDR3 nucleotides are TGTGCCAGCAGTTTAAGGGCAGGACCAGATACGCAGTATTTT.

The genes are TRBV3-1 (or the pseudogene TRBV3-2) and TRBJ2-1, with 7 bases fitting TRBD1. The germline CDR1 and CDR2 sequences are LGHDT and YNNKEL (reference sequence). With 4 bases clipped from V and 7 bases from J, the junction kept 7 bases outside the gene matches. The CDR3 totals 14 residues. The DNA of the CDR3 is TGTGCCAGCAGCCGAGACAGGGAAGCGAATGAGCAGTTCTTC. Translated, it gives CASSRDREANEQFF.

This clone was seen just once. This chain connects TRBV3-1 (or the pseudogene TRBV3-2) to TRBJ2-1; D remains unclear. Germline V gene sequence: CDR1 LGHDT, CDR2 YNNKEL (reference sequence). V dropped 4 bases and J dropped 10 bases, with 14 bases sitting between them. The CDR3 has 13 residues. CDR3 coding DNA: TGTGCCAGCAGCCTCCGGAGATTTGGGGAGCAGTTCTTC. It codes for CASSLRRFGEQFF.

This clone was seen just once. This rearrangement joins TRBV5-4 to TRBJ1-2, with TRBD1 as a possible D gene (6 bases). CDR1 and CDR2 from the germline V gene are SGHNT and YYREEE (reference sequence). V gave up 4 bases and J gave up 4 bases, with 20 bases separating them. This CDR3 comprises 16 residues. In nucleotides, the CDR3 is TGTGCCAGCAGCCTTGGGATGGGGGGGGCGATCTATGGCTACACCTTC. Residues: CASSLGMGGAIYGYTF.

The chain recombines TRBV7-6 with TRBJ1-4; 9 bases agree with TRBD1. The CDR3 is made up of 14 amino acids. Germline assignment: CDR1 SGHVS and CDR2 FNYEAQ. J lost 8 bases, V lost 3 bases, and 4 bases had no gene match. CDR3 DNA sequence: TGTGCCAGCAGCTTGGGACAGGGTACCGAAAAACTGTTTTTT. Translated: CASSLGQGTEKLFF.

The chain carries TRBV2 and TRBJ2-7; D not resolved. The CDR3 contains 13 residues. Germline values: CDR1 SNHLY, CDR2 FYNNEI. V was pared by 1 base and J by 2 bases, with 6 bases between. CDR3: CASSEVRTYEQYF. The CDR3 coding sequence is TGTGCCAGCAGTGAAGTGCGGACCTACGAGCAGTACTTC.

The chain joins TRBV28 to TRBJ2-7, with D tentatively TRBD1 or TRBD2 (5 bases each). CDR1 is MDHEN and CDR2 is SYDVKM in the germline V gene. This CDR3 spans 13 amino acids. V gave up 11 bases and J gave up 4 bases, with 18 bases separating them. The CDR3 sequence: CACSSGQSYEQYF. CDR3 coding DNA: TGTGCCTGTTCCTCGGGGCAGTCGTACGAGCAGTACTTC.

The rearrangement links TRBV5-6 to TRBJ1-4; 7 nucleotides align to TRBD1. Germline loops: CDR1 SGHDT, CDR2 YYEEEE. CDR3 size: 14 residues. J gave up 8 bases and V 3 bases, and 7 bases lay outside the gene matches. The CDR3 protein is CASSYRGVLEKLFF. The CDR3 region has the DNA TGTGCCAGCAGCTACAGGGGCGTTCTAGAAAAACTGTTTTTT.

This clone was detected a few times. The gene calls are TRBV6-5 and TRBJ2-7; D remains ambiguous. Germline CDR1 and CDR2: MNHEY and SVGAGI. The length of the CDR3 is 15 residues. V was pared by 10 bases and J by 4 bases, with 23 bases between. In DNA form, the CDR3 reads TGTGCCACCTCCTTAGGCACCGGTGGGGTATACGAGCAGTACTTC. Translated: CATSLGTGGVYEQYF.

Only one count was recorded for this clone. V gene TRBV30 combines with J gene TRBJ1-5, with a tentative D call TRBD1 (5 bases). This CDR3 spans 14 amino acids. Germline V gene sequence: CDR1 GTSNPN, CDR2 SVGIG (reference sequence). The V end lost 2 bases, the J end lost 7 bases, and 15 bases lay between the germline ends. This chain's CDR3 is CAWSFSGGGQPQHF. The CDR3 DNA reads TGTGCCTGGAGTTTTAGTGGGGGGGGGCAGCCCCAGCATTTT.